The sequence of this TCR beta chain was determined in a study of T cell changes during pregnancy in multiple sclerosis. Assay: immunoSEQ multiplex PCR; the TCRdb copy retains only in-frame clones and omits some. The table records some 60,000 clones, around 90% of them present only once. V lost 8 bases and J lost 3; bases outside the gene matches: 4. Germline loops: CDR1 MNHNS, CDR2 SASEGT. The CDR3 sequence is 13 residues long. This material consisted of peripheral blood, taken before pregnancy. The rearrangement uses TRBV6-1 and TRBJ2-1; the match to TRBD2 covers 7 bases. This TCR came from a female donor with multiple sclerosis, enrolled in a pregnancy study. The CDR3 spells CASLAGVYNEQFF. CDR3 nucleotides: TGTGCCAGCTTGGCGGGGGTCTACAATGAGCAGTTCTTC.